Presented here are 10 T cell receptor beta chains from one specimen sequenced in a study of T cells in Graves' hyperthyroidism and ophthalmopathy. Amplification of TCR beta CDR3 regions was performed using RNA transcripts as template. A first-round RT-PCR of the TCR CDR3 used the HTBI primer set. TCRdb recomputed calls from the multiplex PCR reads with MiXCR, one row per CDR3 protein. The table shows hundreds of thousands of distinct CDR3 sequences, with around 14% occurring only once. What was sequenced was blood. Receptor source: a woman aged 30 to 39 with Graves' hyperthyroidism.

J is TRBJ1-1 and V is TRBV5-1; D is undetermined. The CDR3 extends over 14 amino acids. Germline V gives CDR1 SGHRS, CDR2 YFSETQ. V was pared by 2 bases and J by 2 bases, with 10 bases between. The CDR3, as DNA: TGCGCCAGCAGCTTCGTAGAGTTCAACACTGAAGCTTTCTTT. Its translation is CASSFVEFNTEAFF.

This clonotype was recorded many times. The chain recombines TRBV30 with TRBJ1-5; D gene ambiguous. This CDR3 is 14 amino acids long. Germline V CDR1 and CDR2: GTSNPN, SVGIG (reference sequence). V was clipped by 3 bases and J by 7 bases, with 16 bases between them. The CDR3 loop reads CAWRGRSGVQPQHF. The DNA for the CDR3 is TGTGCCTGGAGGGGCAGGAGTGGGGTCCAGCCCCAGCATTTT.

This clonotype was counted ten times or more. This sequence joins TRBV12-3 or TRBV12-4 and TRBJ1-1, with TRBD1 identical over 10 bases. CDR3 length: 14 residues. The J segment lost 3 bases and the V segment lost 5 bases, leaving 3 bases of the junction unmatched. The CDR3 DNA sequence: TGTGCCAGCAGTCCTGACAGGGGGCACACTGAAGCTTTCTTT. Translated, it gives CASSPDRGHTEAFF.

The table lists this clonotype with many counts. The chain employs TRBV6-1 and TRBJ2-2; tentatively, D is TRBD2 (5 bases). V lost 2 bases to trimming and J lost 1 base, with 11 bases between them. CDR3 length equals 16 residues. Germline V gene data show CDR1 as MNHNS and CDR2 as SASEGT. CDR3 coding DNA: TGTGCCAGCAGTGAATTGGGCGGGCTGAACACCGGGGAGCTGTTTTTT. Encoded protein: CASSELGGLNTGELFF.

This clonotype showed up just a few times. This chain joins TRBV7-3 and TRBJ2-1, with D perhaps matching TRBD2 (6 bases). CDR1 is SGHTA and CDR2 is FQGTGA in the germline V gene. Deletions cut 4 bases from V and 2 bases from J, with 12 bases between. The CDR3 loop spans 15 amino acids. This CDR3 is CASSSGVNTYNEQFF. The CDR3 nucleotides read TGTGCCAGCAGCTCGGGGGTCAATACCTACAATGAGCAGTTCTTC.

This clonotype was seen a few times. The chain carries TRBV6-4 and TRBJ1-6; tentative D call: TRBD1 (6 bases). The CDR3 covers 15 residues. Germline lookup yields CDR1 MRHNA and CDR2 SNTAGT. V lost 6 bases and J lost 1, with 10 bases in between. The CDR3 nucleotides read TGTGCCAGCAGGGAGGACAGTTCCTATAATTCACCCCTCCACTTT. Amino acids: CASREDSSYNSPLHF.

A word on this clonotype: Being one base from a much bigger clone, this may be a read error. The conserved phenylalanine or tryptophan normally closing the CDR3 is absent here, so this likely arose from a read error. This CDR3 is CSASSGAVYEQYL. CDR3 nucleotide sequence: TGCAGTGCTAGTAGCGGGGCGGTCTACGAGCAGTACCTC. The rearrangement links TRBV20-1 to TRBJ2-7, with 8 bases that match TRBD2. Germline V gene sequence: CDR1 DFQATT, CDR2 SNEGSKA (reference sequence). V dropped 3 bases and J dropped 3; count of bases not matched to a gene: 4. This CDR3 spans 13 amino acids.

This clonotype was detected only a few times. The gene calls are TRBV15 and TRBJ2-1; 7 bases align to TRBD1. The germline CDR1 and CDR2 sequences are LNHNV and YYDKDF (reference sequence). The CDR3 extends over 19 amino acids. Losses at the gene ends were 0 bases for V and 0 bases for J; bases not matched to a gene: 11. CDR3: CATSRDHRDSRGSYNEQFF. In nucleotides, the CDR3 is TGTGCCACCAGCAGAGATCACCGGGACAGCCGGGGCTCCTACAATGAGCAGTTCTTC.

Details on this clonotype: A much more abundant neighbour one base away suggests this may be a read error. This chain uses TRBV3-1 with TRBJ1-5; perhaps TRBD1 as D (6 bases). Germline assignment: CDR1 LGHDT and CDR2 YNNKEL (reference sequence). This CDR3 has 14 amino acids. V gave up 4 bases and J gave up 5 bases, with 12 bases separating them. In DNA, the CDR3 is TGTGCCAGCAGCCCCCGGGGGGCCCATCAGCCCCAGCATTTT. The encoded protein is CASSPRGAHQPQHF.

The rearrangement joins TRBV5-8 to TRBJ1-4; D is unclear. Germline values: CDR1 SGHTS, CDR2 YDEGEE. V was clipped by 0 bases and J by 0 bases, with 9 bases between them. The CDR3 sequence is 16 residues long. The CDR3 nucleotides read TGTGCCAGCAGCTTGGGTGTGCGGGCAACTAATGAAAAACTGTTTTTT. Translating gives CASSLGVRATNEKLFF.